The 25 T cell receptor beta chains below all came from one sample that was sequenced in a study of T cell clonality in common variable immunodeficiency (dated by TCRdb to between 2014 and 2017). The paper's findings and limits, for the study overall: Reportedly, TCRbeta sequences from CVID had fewer deletions and N-nucleotide insertions, and highly modified clones with 13 or more V deletions were absent from CVID.

Library method: the immunoSEQ multiplex PCR assay. TCRdb limited this immuneACCESS table to in-frame rearrangements with V and J called. A share of clones is missing; checked studies link under half to unresolved V genes, and the rest is unexplained. This sample shows around 33,000 clones, and none of them turns up only once. About 26% of the sample goes to the ten largest clones. These TCRs' antigens remain unknown. The sequencing sample was made of peripheral blood mononuclear cells. Receptors originate from a human donor with common variable immunodeficiency.

In the case of this clone: The read ends 3 residues before the CDR3 terminus; that terminus is restored from the germline J gene. The chain joins TRBV19 to TRBJ2-1; 8 positions agree with TRBD2. Germline CDR1 is LNHDA and CDR2 is SQIVND (reference sequence). With V trimmed by 2 bases and J by 9 bases, 3 bases remained unmatched. CDR3 length: 13 residues. This CDR3 reads CASSIFRGGEQFF. CDR3 bases read: TGTGCCAGTAGTATATTTCGGGGGGGTGAG.

This clone was counted ten times or more. The germline gene is not matched at one end of the junction; a read error may be the cause. The CDR3 is cut off 3 residues early in the read; its end comes from the germline J gene. This chain joins TRBV4-2 and TRBJ2-4; a possible D gene is TRBD2 (5 bases). This CDR3 region has 18 residues. Germline V CDR1 and CDR2: LGHNA, YNFKEQ. The CDR3 reads CASSQEHMAEGPKNIQYF. Partial CDR3 DNA: TGCGCCAGCAGCCAAGAACATATGGCCGAGGGTCCCAAAAACATT.

This clone was picked up a small number of times. The read terminates 3 residues before the CDR3 end, so the remaining end is supplied by the germline J gene. V is TRBV7-3 and J is TRBJ2-1, with a possible D match to TRBD1 (5 bases). Germline assignment: CDR1 SGHTA and CDR2 FQGTGA. Trimming removed 7 bases at V and 2 bases at J, with 18 bases between. The CDR3 contains 16 residues. CDR3 region: CASTIFYRCAYNEQFF. CDR3 bases read: TGTGCCAGCACCATATTCTACAGGTGTGCCTACAATGAG.

This clone counts as medium-sized. Coverage ceases 3 residues before the CDR3 finishes, and the germline J gene fills in the end. V gene TRBV29-1 combines with J gene TRBJ2-5; D is perhaps TRBD2 (5 bases). Trimming cost V 5 bases and J 5 bases, with 12 bases left between them. This CDR3 has 12 amino acids. Germline V lookup: CDR1 SQVTM, CDR2 ANQGSEA. The CDR3 is CSVRGLSETQYF. CDR3 DNA, as far as it was read: TGCAGCGTTCGAGGACTGAGTGAGACC.

As for this clone: The DNA ends 3 residues before the CDR3 does, and the rest of the CDR3 is filled in from the germline J gene. The gene calls are TRBV19 and TRBJ2-5, with 7 nucleotides matching TRBD2. Trimming at V came to 6 bases and at J to 2 bases, leaving 9 bases not matched to a gene. CDR1 and CDR2 (germline): LNHDA, SQIVND (reference sequence). The CDR3 covers 15 residues. The chain's CDR3 is CASRPGEAGQETQYF. The sequenced part of the CDR3 DNA is TGTGCCAGTAGGCCCGGAGAAGCGGGACAAGAGACC.

This clone occurred many times. The CDR3 extends 3 residues past the end of the read, so its final part is completed from the germline J gene. J is TRBJ1-1 and V is TRBV5-1; tentative D call: TRBD1 (5 bases). The CDR3 runs 13 residues. CDR1 is SGHRS and CDR2 is YFSETQ in the germline V gene. CDR3 bases read: TGCGCCAGCAGCCTTGACAGCTTTCTAGAA. It yields the protein CASSLDSFLE. The CDR3, in full, reads CASSLDSFLEAFF.

A few counts support this clone. The CDR3: CASSGFTGTGISGYTF. The DNA read from the CDR3 is TGTGCCAGCAGTGGATTTACCGGGACAGGAATAAGTGGC. V usage is TRBV6-1 and J usage is TRBJ1-2, with TRBD1 matching 8 bases. The read is 3 residues too short to cover the CDR3 end, so that end is filled in from the germline J gene. Trimming cost V 4 bases and J 7 bases; bases outside gene matches: 14. Looked up from germline, CDR1 is MNHNS and CDR2 is SASEGT. This CDR3 spans 16 amino acids.

This clone was picked up many times. Read sequence stops 3 residues before the CDR3 end, and the germline J gene provides the missing end. This rearrangement joins TRBV30 to TRBJ1-2; maybe TRBD1 (5 bases). CDR1 and CDR2 (germline): GTSNPN, SVGIG (reference sequence). The CDR3 is 11 residues long. The CDR3 bases that were read are TGTGCCTGGGTCAGGGTTGGCGGC. This codes for CAWVRVGG. The full CDR3 reads CAWVRVGGYTF.

This clone occurred a few times. The missing CDR3 end, 3 residues past where the read stops, is filled in from the germline J gene. This chain joins TRBV10-2 and TRBJ2-7; D gene uncertain. The CDR3 runs 10 residues. Germline V gene data show CDR1 as WSHSY and CDR2 as SAAADI. Trimming pared 8 bases from V and 6 bases from J, leaving 8 bases between. The CDR3: CASLDFEQYF. Incomplete CDR3 DNA: TGCGCCAGCCTAGACTTCGAG.

This clone occurred many times. The missing CDR3 end, 3 residues past where the read stops, is filled in from the germline J gene. This sequence joins TRBV29-1 and TRBJ2-1; 11 positions match TRBD2. This CDR3 is 16 amino acids long. The germline V gene has CDR1 SQVTM and CDR2 ANQGSEA. J lost 2 bases, V lost 4 bases, and 7 bases had no gene match. The CDR3 reads CSVGGLAEAAYNEQFF. The covered CDR3 bases are TGCAGCGTTGGGGGACTAGCGGAGGCCGCCTACAATGAG.

Points on this clone: The sequence runs out 3 residues before the end of the CDR3; the remainder is reconstructed from the germline J gene. The chain employs TRBV10-2 and TRBJ2-1; 7 nucleotides match TRBD2. CDR3 length equals 14 residues. The trim removed 8 bases at V and 2 bases at J, leaving 6 bases unmatched. Germline assignment: CDR1 WSHSY and CDR2 SAAADI. CDR3 loop: CASGGSGPYNEQFF. The sequenced part of the CDR3 DNA is TGCGCCAGCGGCGGGAGTGGTCCCTACAATGAG.

Ten or more counts support this clone. The read comes to an end 3 residues before the CDR3 does, leaving the germline J gene to fill in the end. V and J are TRBV18 and TRBJ2-2; 8 bases line up with TRBD2. The CDR3 consists of 15 residues. J lost 0 bases, V lost 5 bases, and 2 bases had no gene match. Germline assignment: CDR1 KGHSH and CDR2 LQKENI. The covered CDR3 bases are TGTGCCAGCTCATCGACTAGCGCGAACACCGGGGAG. This sequence encodes CASSSTSANTGE. In full, the CDR3 is CASSSTSANTGELFF.

The sample holds many counts of this clone. The CDR3 DNA, read in part, is TGTGCCAGCAGCCCGGGAGGGACTCTTAATTCACCC. It is translated as CASSPGGTLNSP. Given in full, the CDR3 is CASSPGGTLNSPLHF. The rearrangement uses TRBV11-2 and TRBJ1-6, with D perhaps matching TRBD1 (5 bases). The observed sequence ends 3 residues before the CDR3 terminus, with the missing tail filled in from the germline J gene. Trimming cost V 5 bases and J 6 bases, with 14 bases left between them. This CDR3 spans 15 amino acids. Germline V gene data show CDR1 as SGHAT and CDR2 as FQNNGV. Full variable domain (remainder filled in from reference TRBV11-2 and TRBJ1-6): EAGVAQSPRYKIIEKRQSVAFWCNPISGHATLYWYQQILGQGPKLLIQFQNNGVVDDSQLPKDRFSAERLKGVDSTLKIQPAKLEDSAVYLCASSPGGTLNSPLHFGNGTRLTVT.

This clone was counted ten times or more. The CDR3 end lies 3 residues beyond the end of the read and is filled in from the germline J gene. The chain carries TRBV29-1 and TRBJ2-1; 14 nucleotides line up with TRBD2. V gave up 1 base and J gave up 4 bases; unmatched junction bases: 6. Germline V CDR1 and CDR2: SQVTM, ANQGSEA. This CDR3 is 17 amino acids long. The DNA read from the CDR3 is TGCAGCGTTGAAGGGGGACTAGCGGGAGTACGGTACAATGAG. Its protein product is CSVEGGLAGVRYNE. The entire CDR3 sequence reads CSVEGGLAGVRYNEQFF.

This clone was seen repeatedly, ten times or more. The CDR3 bases that were read are TGCGCCAGCAGCTTGGGAGACAGGGAGGCGTCCTACAATGAG. Its translation is CASSLGDREASYNE. The full CDR3 sequence reads CASSLGDREASYNEQFF. This rearrangement joins TRBV5-1 to TRBJ2-1, with D possibly TRBD1 on 7 matching bases. The read ends 3 residues before the CDR3 terminus; that terminus is restored from the germline J gene. Trimming removed 0 bases from V and 1 base from J, with 14 bases in between. Germline CDR1 and CDR2: SGHRS and YFSETQ. The CDR3 length is 17 residues.

In this sample, this clone turned up many times. The read gets to within 3 residues of the CDR3 end, and the germline J gene fills in the rest. The V call is TRBV12-3 or TRBV12-4, the J call TRBJ1-1; 8 nucleotides line up with TRBD1. V lost 3 bases, J lost 1 base, and 7 bases stayed unmatched. The CDR3 contains 16 residues. The sequenced CDR3 bases are TGTGCCAGCAGTTTCGAACAGGGGGTTTCGAACACTGAA. This sequence encodes CASSFEQGVSNTE. The full CDR3 sequence reads CASSFEQGVSNTEAFF.

By its share, this clone is medium-sized (0.01 to 0.1%). The read gets to within 3 residues of the CDR3 end, and the germline J gene fills in the rest. This chain links TRBV30 with TRBJ2-7; D gene unclear. Trimming left V 2 bases short and J 2 bases short, with 4 bases between. The length of the CDR3 is 11 residues. From germline, CDR1 is GTSNPN and CDR2 SVGIG (reference sequence). CDR3 amino acids: CAWSSAYEQYF. The covered CDR3 bases are TGTGCCTGGAGTTCAGCCTACGAG.

This clone was seen repeatedly, ten times or more. The read finishes 3 residues shy of the CDR3 end, and the germline J gene is used to complete it. The chain uses TRBV18 and TRBJ2-1; 14 bases line up with TRBD2. CDR1 and CDR2 from the germline V gene are KGHSH and LQKENI. This CDR3 has 15 residues. The trim removed 6 bases at V and 8 bases at J, leaving 6 bases unmatched. Incomplete CDR3 DNA: TGTGCCAGCTCTCGCGGGACTAGCGGGAGAGATGAG. The encoded protein is CASSRGTSGRDE. The complete CDR3 protein is CASSRGTSGRDEQFF.

This clone was recorded many times. The read halts 3 residues ahead of the CDR3 end, with the missing end drawn from the germline J gene. The chain uses TRBV19 and TRBJ2-5; D unclear. The germline V and J ends were trimmed by 3 bases and 2 bases, with 7 bases remaining between them. There are 13 residues in the CDR3. The germline CDR1 and CDR2 sequences are LNHDA and SQIVND (reference sequence). The CDR3: CASSIIGQETQYF. The part of the CDR3 DNA that was read is TGTGCCAGTAGTATTATCGGTCAAGAGACC.

A word on this clone: The read terminates 3 residues before the CDR3 end, so the remaining end is supplied by the germline J gene. The chain recombines TRBV19 with TRBJ2-3, with 14 bases identical to TRBD2. The CDR3 spans 17 residues. Per germline, CDR1 LNHDA and CDR2 SQIVND (reference sequence). V lost 5 bases to trimming and J lost 3 bases; unmatched junction nucleotides: 7. Incomplete CDR3 DNA: TGTGCCAGTAGTGCCGGGACTAGCGGGAGTAGGACAGATACG. Translated: CASSAGTSGSRTDT. The whole CDR3 protein reads CASSAGTSGSRTDTQYF.

This clone was seen more than once but under ten times. The read is 3 residues too short to cover the CDR3 end, so that end is filled in from the germline J gene. This chain connects TRBV19 to TRBJ2-1, with 7 bases aligning to TRBD2. CDR3 length: 14 residues. Germline CDR1 and CDR2: LNHDA and SQIVND (reference sequence). J lost 9 bases, V lost 0 bases, and 5 bases had no gene match. This CDR3 reads CASSIEGGEAEQFF. CDR3 DNA (partial): TGTGCCAGTAGTATAGAGGGGGGGGAGGCTGAG. The whole variable domain, remainder taken from reference TRBV19 and TRBJ2-1, is DGGITQSPKYLFRKEGQNVTLSCEQNLNHDAMYWYRQDPGQGLRLIYYSQIVNDFQKGDIAEGYSVSREKKESFPLTVTSAQKNPTAFYLCASSIEGGEAEQFFGPGTRLTVL.

There are many counts of this clone. The read terminates 3 residues ahead of where the CDR3 ends, so the germline J gene completes it. The chain couples TRBV30 to TRBJ2-7, with D perhaps TRBD1 (5 bases). The CDR3 loop spans 13 amino acids. From germline, CDR1 is GTSNPN and CDR2 SVGIG (reference sequence). The V end was cut by 0 bases, the J end by 4 bases, with 10 bases between. CDR3 sequence: CAWSVSAGYEQYF. The sequenced part of the CDR3 DNA is TGTGCCTGGAGTGTATCAGCAGGGTACGAG.

This clone turned up a few times. The read ends 3 residues before the CDR3 terminus; that terminus is restored from the germline J gene. This rearrangement joins TRBV20-1 to TRBJ2-1, with 10 bases identical to TRBD2. Germline CDR1 and CDR2: DFQATT and SNEGSKA (reference sequence). V lost 5 bases, J lost 3 bases, and 4 bases stayed unmatched. CDR3 length equals 14 residues. CDR3 sequence reads: CSAPLAGDYNEQFF. The covered CDR3 bases are TGCAGTGCTCCTCTAGCGGGGGACTACAATGAG.

Remarks on this clone: From the germline J gene comes the end of the CDR3, since the read stops 3 residues before it. This rearrangement joins TRBV2 to TRBJ1-3; D gene uncertain. Germline V gives CDR1 SNHLY, CDR2 FYNNEI. The CDR3 consists of 15 residues. Trimming removed 4 bases at V and 0 bases at J, with 10 bases between. The sequenced CDR3 bases are TGTGCCAGCAGTGCAAGCGGGAACTCTGGAAACACC. This translates into CASSASGNSGNT. In full, the CDR3 is CASSASGNSGNTIYF.

This clone turned up a few times. The CDR3 end lies 3 residues beyond the end of the read and is filled in from the germline J gene. This chain uses TRBV30 with TRBJ2-7; 12 bases are a match to TRBD2. CDR3 length: 15 amino acids. V was clipped by 7 bases and J by 6 bases; unmatched bases: 13. Per germline, CDR1 GTSNPN and CDR2 SVGIG (reference sequence). The CDR3 bases that were read are TGTGCCTATATAGACCTCGGGACTAGCGGGTTCGAG. Amino acids: CAYIDLGTSGFE. The whole CDR3 protein reads CAYIDLGTSGFEQYF.